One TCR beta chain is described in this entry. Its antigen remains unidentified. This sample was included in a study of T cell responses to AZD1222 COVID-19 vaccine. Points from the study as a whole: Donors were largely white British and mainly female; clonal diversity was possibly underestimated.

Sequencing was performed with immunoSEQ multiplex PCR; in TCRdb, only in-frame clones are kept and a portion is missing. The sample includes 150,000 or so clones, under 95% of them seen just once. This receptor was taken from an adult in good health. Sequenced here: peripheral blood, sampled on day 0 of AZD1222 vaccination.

The CDR3 DNA sequence: TGCGCCAGCAGCTTGGATAGCTCCGAGTCACCCCTCCACTTT. Translating gives CASSLDSSESPLHF. The chain couples TRBV5-1 to TRBJ1-6; D is unclear. V gave up 0 bases and J gave up 10 bases, with 11 bases separating them. CDR1 is SGHRS, CDR2 YFSETQ, per germline. The CDR3 contains 14 residues.